This T cell receptor (beta chain) appears in the sequencing data of a study of cytomegalovirus exposure and HLA in healthy donors. Study-level points and caveats: An analysis that came later showed most CMV-associated TCR beta chains appearing HLA-restricted. There were some public TCRs occurring in many donors, but most TCR sequences were rare.

Between the trimmed V and J ends, which lost 5 bases and 10 bases, there was a span of 11 bases. This CDR3 has 12 residues. Germline V gene lookup returns CDR1 MNHEY and CDR2 SMNVEV (reference sequence). This clone was observed a handful of times. What it binds is not known. Both 60 Vbeta primers and 13 Jbeta primers went into the PCR. Clones were sequenced by immunoSEQ multiplex PCR, and TCRdb holds only the in-frame ones, with some missing. The sample carries roughly 250,000 clones, around two thirds recorded once. This sequence joins TRBV27 and TRBJ1-4; D gene uncertain. Material for sequencing was PBMCs. The TCR comes from a female donor in good health and CMV-seronegative. The CDR3 bases are TGTGCCAGCAGTCCCGCGGGAGGAAAACTGTTTTTT. It is translated as CASSPAGGKLFF.